This record looks at one TCR beta chain sequence and its context. There is no known antigen for this receptor. No much larger clonotype is one base removed from it; base qualities were not supplied. The cohort was made up of under 800 healthy bone marrow donors. Cohort members were all nominally healthy when sampled, although unrecorded immune exposures were likely present. The donor was CMV seropositive and belonged to the group of around 300 seropositive cohort members. A peripheral blood sample was collected from each donor, and TCR beta sequencing was performed on peripheral blood mononuclear cells. Genomic DNA extraction from the blood cell samples was performed with the Qiagen DNeasy Blood Extraction Kit. Library construction relied on the immunoSEQ multiplex PCR assay. The multiplex PCR relied on a mix of 60 forward primers for TCR Vbeta segments and 13 reverse primers for TCR Jbeta segments. Amplification of the CDR3 region of rearranged TCR beta genes was performed with a multiplex PCR assay on genomic DNA. Amplified TCR beta libraries were sequenced as 87-base-pair reads on the Illumina HiSeq System. Processing in the source paper ran as follows. In a later analysis, tens of millions of unique TCR beta chains were counted across the roughly 670 repertoires, and roughly 10 million of these chains were shared by at least two donors. Raw reads were error-corrected and collapsed into unique sequences with a nearest-neighbor algorithm that merged closely related sequences to remove PCR and sequencing errors. To assign V, D and J gene segments, CDR3 sequences were aligned to IMGT reference sequences. For a sequence to be retained, a match of at least six nucleotides was required to both a V gene segment and a J gene segment. Rearrangements were classified as productive when the CDR3 lacked stop codons and remained in frame with V and J, and all other rearrangements were classified as non-productive. CDR3 was defined by IMGT convention, running from the second conserved V-encoded cysteine to the conserved J-encoded phenylalanine. In an earlier analysis of approximately 500 of the donors, sequences lacking an unambiguous match to a single V gene segment were excluded. In an earlier analysis of roughly 500 of the donors, V segments were called functional above 56.7% productive rearrangements and were called segregating when the between-donor standard deviation exceeded 5%. A statistical classification framework was built for diagnosing cytomegalovirus status from the catalog of TCR beta chain sequences. A later analysis assigned V and J genes by comparing TCR nucleotide sequences with IMGT/GENE-DB human TR gene sequences. Using the TCRdist pipeline, a later analysis assigned CDR3 sequences along with most-parsimonious VDJ recombination scenarios. In a later analysis, each TCR beta chain was defined by its CDR3 amino acid sequence together with its V-gene family, and reads without a unique V-gene family were excluded. To address suspected cross-contamination and a sequencing artifact, a later analysis removed a few hundred highly shared, low-generation-probability nucleotide sequences. For each public chain, a later analysis derived a clonal expansion index from normalized ranks of inferred template counts within each repertoire. Generation probabilities in a later analysis came from a VDJ recombination model fitted to out-of-frame rearrangements, and those results were checked against IGoR. In a later analysis, TCR-TCR, TCR-HLA and TCR-CMV co-occurrence was scored with hypergeometric tests, and a repertoire-size bias correction was applied to TCR pairs. A later analysis estimated false discovery rates by permuting HLA or CMV assignments 20 times. In a later analysis, co-occurring TCRs were grouped with DBSCAN, and TCRdist sequence similarity was added when clustering was performed within HLA-allele-positive subsets. Repertoires with fewer than 30,000 or more than 120,000 public chains, plus five repertoires with anomalous nucleotide sharing, were excluded from co-occurrence clustering. TCRdb's version of the immuneACCESS table is confined to in-frame rearrangements and falls short of the full clone set. An unresolved V gene accounts for under half of the shortfall where checked; the remainder is of unknown origin. V, J and clone size are those of that table, while D and trimming were read from the DNA. The sample has some 51,000 clones on record, about 69% of them singletons. The top ten clones comprise approximately 30% of the sample.

CDR1 LGHNA and CDR2 YSLEER are derived from the germline V gene. Trimming removed 0 bases from V and 3 bases from J; the gene matches leave 6 bases unexplained. There are 17 amino acids in the CDR3, from cysteine to phenylalanine inclusive. Only the CDR3 DNA stays, 51 bases, in frame from base 1. This record belongs to a study of cytomegalovirus exposure and HLA in healthy donors (dated by TCRdb to 2016 to 2017). A note on the overall study: An earlier analysis of 587 of the donors reported more than 250 Gb of sequence data and 117 million unique TCR beta sequences from roughly 180 million T cells. About 300 gigabases of sequencing data and approximately 84 million unique TCR sequences were included in an early release covering roughly 600 HLA-typed donors. The genetic ancestry cluster associated with self-reported Caucasian donors included 81% of the 350 to 500 genotyped donors. The aim of the study was to test whether cataloging public T cell receptors could identify signatures of past pathogen exposure. Using immunosequencing, the study profiled T cell repertoires from about 650 subjects and related those repertoires to cytomegalovirus serostatus. Besides the first cohort of about 730 subjects, a separate validation cohort made up of over 100 different subjects was used. The study combined high-throughput TCR immunosequencing, statistical association of individual TCRs with disease status, and machine learning to predict cytomegalovirus infection status. In a later analysis, previously published TCR beta repertoires from 550 to 750 donors were re-analyzed and high-resolution HLA genotyping was added so that TCR occurrence patterns could be studied. The later analysis used no new phenotypic data to find candidate immune exposures, relying instead on TCR beta sequences and their occurrence across donors. In an earlier analysis of a few hundred of the donors, high-throughput TCR beta sequencing was used to judge whether each TCR beta V gene segment behaved as functional or pseudogenic. Donor age, sex, ethnicity and CMV serostatus were collected together with the repertoire data. In a later genetic analysis, genome-wide SNP genotypes for about 55% of the roughly 700 donors were used, and that subset was treated as a discovery cohort. Every repertoire in the discovery cohort had been generated on one and the same sequencing platform. HLA typing included class I and class II loci at four-digit resolution. Typing coverage varied by locus: roughly 629-640 donors for A, B, C, DRB1 and DQB1; approximately 520 for DQA1; some 610 for DPA1; 450 to 480 for DPB1. Several DR-DQ haplotypes were treated as single units for association and clustering because of strong linkage in the cohort. Among a few hundred genotyped donors of the cohort, an average of around 240,000 unique TCR beta nucleotide sequences were sequenced per donor, approximately 20% of them non-productive.

Summary of the overall study and its limitations: A further reported finding was that TCR beta sequences accurately predicted the HLA-A and HLA-B alleles for most subjects in the first cohort. Broadly in line with IMGT annotations, most TCR beta V segments showed up in productive rearrangements about 87% or about 30% of the time in an earlier analysis of 450 to 750 of the donors. Only TCR beta chains were sequenced in this cohort, and the absence of alpha or paired-chain data limited detectable features. According to a later analysis, most CMV-associated TCR beta chains appeared to be HLA-restricted, and the HLA associations seemed to be driven largely by CMV exposure. Because HLA typing was missing for some donors at each locus, association tests included only the typed subset. Most TCR sequences were observed very rarely across donors, whereas some public TCRs were present in many individuals. The presence/absence analyses assumed that sequencing depth was roughly uniform across donors, and that assumption may not be true. Immune exposure information for the cohort was limited to CMV serostatus. Because counts were too low, more than 15 rarely observed V segments, including chromosome 9 orphons, were excluded from the earlier analysis of around 640 of the donors. Assigning TCR associations to individual alleles was difficult when HLA alleles, especially DR and DQ, strongly co-occurred. Linkage disequilibrium might explain the correlated functional status among segregating V segments, but an unknown experimental factor could not be excluded. The classifier was reported to diagnose cytomegalovirus status with high specificity and sensitivity in both the original and validation cohorts. Some IMGT-functional V segments, including TRBV6-2 and TRBV6-3, could not be distinguished by the 87-base-pair reads and were therefore excluded. In a later analysis, HLA-associated TCR beta chains showed more clonal expansion and lower generation probabilities than non-associated chains that were equally common. The authors suggested that the approach could potentially be generalized to other disease states and immunological phenotypes. In the study, about 150 TCR beta chains were listed as associated with cytomegalovirus. Three of the identified cytomegalovirus-associated TCR beta chains were confirmed in vitro to be specific for cytomegalovirus antigens. A cluster of highly shared sequence variants was judged likely to be a technical artifact of the sequencing pipeline. In a later analysis, several top co-occurrence clusters were reported to appear linked to parvovirus B19, influenza, CMV and Epstein-Barr virus. In a later analysis, the rate of TCR association differed among HLA loci, with DRB1 alleles having the most associated TCRs and HLA-C alleles having the fewest. According to a later genetic analysis, donors in an Asian-associated ancestry cluster had fewer N-insertions in productive TCRs than the roughly 700-donor mean. V-gene and J-gene trimming of TCR beta chains was associated with a missense DCLRE1C variant in a later genetic analysis, and the association was replicated in an independent cohort. In a later analysis, more than 15,000 TCR beta sequences were associated with specific HLA alleles at a false discovery rate of 0.05.

Sequenced sample: PBMCs. This receptor chain uses TRBV4-3 and TRBJ2-2; 8 middle bases align to TRBD1. The clonotype comes from a man aged 35 to 55 in good health and CMV-seropositive. The CDR3 here reads CASSQDSGGAYTGELFF. DNA sequence: TGCGCCAGCAGCCAAGACTCAGGGGGCGCTTACACCGGGGAGCTGTTTTTT.